The next 20 T cell receptor beta chains were all read from a single sample in a study of CD8 T cells in ankylosing spondylitis. Using its own MiXCR run on the 5' RACE reads, TCRdb lists one record per CDR3 protein. The data hold some 220,000 distinct CDR3 sequences, with 8% to 10% observed a single time. The specimen was blood, either unsorted or a sorted T cell fraction (not recorded which). The receptor set was obtained from a female donor with ankylosing spondylitis or in good health (not recorded which).

In this sample, this clonotype turned up many times. V is TRBV6-1 and J is TRBJ2-3; 8 bases agree with TRBD2. Germline-derived CDR1 and CDR2 are MNHNS and SASEGT. There are 15 residues in the CDR3. V dropped 8 bases and J dropped 1; count of bases not matched to a gene: 8. CDR3 sequence reads: CASSKMGLGTDTQYF. DNA for the CDR3: TGTGCCAGCTCAAAAATGGGACTAGGCACAGATACGCAGTATTTT.

The chain has TRBV12-5 and TRBJ2-3; D is undetermined. Trimming shortened V by 1 base and J by 4 bases, and 21 bases separated the two germline ends. CDR3 length: 18 amino acids. Germline V CDR1 and CDR2: LGHNT, FRNRAP. The CDR3 bases are TGTGCTAGTGGTTTGGGGTCCACGAAGTCGGTAAAGCCAGATACGCAGTATTTT. Translating gives CASGLGSTKSVKPDTQYF.

This chain connects TRBV7-2 to TRBJ2-3; no definite D call. The CDR3 has 14 amino acids. Trimming stripped 3 bases from V and 4 bases from J, with 11 bases between. Germline assignment: CDR1 SGHTA and CDR2 FQGNSA. The CDR3 sequence is CASSLPLYADTQYF. CDR3 nucleotide sequence: TGTGCCAGCAGCTTGCCTCTGTACGCAGATACGCAGTATTTT.

This clonotype was found many times. V and J are TRBV5-1 and TRBJ1-3, with D tentatively TRBD1 (5 bases). The CDR3 covers 12 residues. Germline values: CDR1 SGHRS, CDR2 YFSETQ. The germline V and J ends were trimmed by 4 bases and 6 bases, with 8 bases remaining between them. The CDR3 DNA sequence: TGCGCCAGCAGCCCGGGGCAAAACACCATATATTTT. It translates to CASSPGQNTIYF.

This clonotype occurred many times. The chain recombines TRBV5-1 with TRBJ1-2, with 9 bases fitting TRBD1. The V gene end was trimmed by 4 bases and the J gene end by 7 bases; junction bases not matched to a gene: 11. This CDR3 comprises 15 residues. The germline V gene has CDR1 SGHRS and CDR2 YFSETQ. CDR3 sequence: CASSLGTGSIIGYTF. The DNA for the CDR3 is TGCGCCAGCAGCCTGGGGACAGGGAGCATAATTGGCTACACCTTC.

This clonotype was counted at least ten times. CDR3 sequence (DNA): TGTGCCAGCAGTTGGGGACAGGAAACATACGAGCAGTACTTC. It translates to CASSWGQETYEQYF. V is TRBV6-2 or TRBV6-3 and J is TRBJ2-7; 8 bases fit TRBD1. Per germline, CDR1 MNHEY and CDR2 SVGEGT. J gave up 4 bases and V 4 bases, and 6 bases lay outside the gene matches. There are 14 residues in the CDR3.

With regard to this clonotype: A much more abundant neighbour one base away suggests this may be a read error. CDR3 region: CGSSYRVIGSDEQFF. CDR3 bases: TGTGGCAGCAGTTACAGGGTAATAGGGTCGGATGAGCAGTTCTTC. The V gene is TRBV12-3 or TRBV12-4, the J gene TRBJ2-1; D possibly corresponds to TRBD1 (6 bases). This CDR3 has 15 amino acids.

At least ten counts were recorded for this clonotype. The J gene is TRBJ2-3, the V gene TRBV7-2; 10 nucleotides agree with TRBD1. The germline V gene has CDR1 SGHTA and CDR2 FQGNSA. V lost 5 bases to trimming and J lost 2 bases; unmatched junction nucleotides: 10. The CDR3 runs to 17 residues. In nucleotides, the CDR3 is TGTGCCAGCAGCACCGGGACAGGGGTTGGTTACACAGATACGCAGTATTTT. Translation gives CASSTGTGVGYTDTQYF.

This clonotype was observed many times. The V gene is TRBV7-6, the J gene TRBJ2-2; 7 bases map to TRBD1. This CDR3 is 14 amino acids long. V gave up 0 bases and J gave up 9 bases; unmatched junction bases: 4. CDR1 is SGHVS and CDR2 is FNYEAQ in the germline V gene. This CDR3 reads CASSLAGTDRELFF. The CDR3 DNA follows: TGTGCCAGCAGCTTAGCCGGGACAGACCGGGAGCTGTTTTTT.

This clonotype was counted at least ten times. This sequence joins TRBV21-1 and TRBJ2-3; no DNA check was done on the table's D call, TRBD1. TRBV21-1 is a documented pseudogene. The CDR3 is made up of 16 amino acids. The CDR3 DNA reads as TGTGCCAGCAGCCCTCGGACCCGGTGGGGCACAGATACGCAGTATTTT. It is translated as CASSPRTRWGTDTQYF.

At least ten counts were recorded for this clonotype. This chain connects TRBV7-2 to TRBJ2-7, with D tentatively TRBD1 or TRBD2 (5 bases each). Germline loops: CDR1 SGHTA, CDR2 FQGNSA. Trimming shortened V by 8 bases and J by 4 bases, and 12 bases separated the two germline ends. The length of the CDR3 is 12 residues. CDR3 bases: TGTGCCAGCGTTAGGGACGGATACGAGCAGTACTTC. This sequence encodes CASVRDGYEQYF.

This clonotype was seen more than once but under ten times. The chain links TRBV20-1 to TRBJ2-7; D unresolved. The germline CDR1 and CDR2 sequences are DFQATT and SNEGSKA (reference sequence). CDR3 length equals 13 residues. V lost 3 bases and J 6 bases, leaving 15 bases between the germline ends. In DNA form, the CDR3 reads TGCAGTGCTAGCACTCCAGGACCCCTCGAGCAGTACTTC. It is translated as CSASTPGPLEQYF.

This clonotype was seen more than once but under ten times. The chain joins TRBV7-7 to TRBJ2-7; D tentatively fits TRBD1 or TRBD2 (5 bases each). The CDR3 extends over 14 amino acids. CDR1 and CDR2 (germline): SSHAT, FNYEAQ (reference sequence). Trimming pared 5 bases from V and 6 bases from J, leaving 17 bases between. In DNA, the CDR3 is TGTGCCAGCAGCCCCCGGGGCCAGAGAGGCGAGCAGTACTTC. As protein: CASSPRGQRGEQYF.

Many counts were recorded for this clonotype. The J gene is TRBJ1-2, the V gene TRBV10-3; D possibly corresponds to TRBD1 (5 bases). With 2 bases removed from V and 7 bases from J, the gap between germline ends came to 14 bases. This CDR3 is built from 14 residues. Germline CDR1 and CDR2: ENHRY and SYGVKD. CDR3 sequence reads: CAISEEWRGRGYTF. CDR3 in DNA: TGTGCCATCAGTGAGGAGTGGAGGGGCCGTGGCTACACCTTC.

The chain is built from TRBV29-1 and TRBJ1-2, with 9 bases fitting TRBD1. The germline V gene has CDR1 SQVTM and CDR2 ANQGSEA. CDR3 size: 12 residues. V was pared by 4 bases and J by 8 bases, with 5 bases of the junction left unmatched. CDR3 residues: CSVGDRVGGYTF. CDR3 in DNA: TGCAGCGTTGGGGACAGGGTCGGCGGCTACACCTTC.

This clonotype has ten or more counts. The chain employs TRBV9 and TRBJ2-3; 10 bases map to TRBD2. The CDR3 spans 15 residues. The germline gives CDR1 SGDLS, CDR2 YYNGEE. J was trimmed by 2 bases and V by 6 bases; bases with no gene match: 6. CDR3 bases: TGTGCCAGCAACCCTAGCGGGAGAGACACAGATACGCAGTATTTT. It translates to CASNPSGRDTDTQYF. Full variable domain (remainder filled in from reference TRBV9 and TRBJ2-3): DSGVTQTPKHLITATGQRVTLRCSPRSGDLSVYWYQQSLDQGLQFLIQYYNGEERAKGNILERFSAQQFPDLHSELNLSSLELGDSALYFCASNPSGRDTDTQYFGPGTRLTVL.

There are many counts of this clonotype. This rearrangement joins TRBV5-1 to TRBJ2-3, with 10 bases that match TRBD2. There are 14 residues in the CDR3. V was clipped by 4 bases and J by 3 bases; unmatched bases: 2. The germline V gene has CDR1 SGHRS and CDR2 YFSETQ. The CDR3 reads CASSGAGGTDTQYF. In DNA form, the CDR3 reads TGCGCCAGCAGCGGAGCGGGAGGGACAGATACGCAGTATTTT.

The table lists this clonotype with a few counts. The chain couples TRBV18 to TRBJ2-1, with 11 bases identical to TRBD2. Trimming removed 6 bases from V and 6 bases from J; junction bases left unmatched: 10. The CDR3 has 16 amino acids. The germline V gene has CDR1 KGHSH and CDR2 LQKENI. Here the CDR3 reads CASSTTQLAGANEQFF. The CDR3 DNA reads TGTGCCAGCTCGACCACCCAACTAGCGGGAGCCAATGAGCAGTTCTTC.

There are many counts of this clonotype. The chain joins TRBV6-1 to TRBJ2-1; TRBD2 is a possible D gene (6 bases). V gave up 4 bases and J gave up 8 bases, with 18 bases separating them. The CDR3 consists of 15 residues. The V gene's germline CDR1 is MNHNS and CDR2 SASEGT. CDR3 nucleotides: TGTGCCAGCAGTGGCGTGGGAGGAGGTCAGGATGAGCAGTTCTTC. Amino acid sequence: CASSGVGGGQDEQFF.

V gene TRBV6-5 combines with J gene TRBJ1-4; the match to TRBD1 covers 7 bases. Germline V gives CDR1 MNHEY, CDR2 SVGAGI. This CDR3 spans 12 amino acids. The CDR3 bases are TGTGCGGCTCGGGACAGCAATGAAAAACTGTTTTTT. Encoded protein: CAARDSNEKLFF.